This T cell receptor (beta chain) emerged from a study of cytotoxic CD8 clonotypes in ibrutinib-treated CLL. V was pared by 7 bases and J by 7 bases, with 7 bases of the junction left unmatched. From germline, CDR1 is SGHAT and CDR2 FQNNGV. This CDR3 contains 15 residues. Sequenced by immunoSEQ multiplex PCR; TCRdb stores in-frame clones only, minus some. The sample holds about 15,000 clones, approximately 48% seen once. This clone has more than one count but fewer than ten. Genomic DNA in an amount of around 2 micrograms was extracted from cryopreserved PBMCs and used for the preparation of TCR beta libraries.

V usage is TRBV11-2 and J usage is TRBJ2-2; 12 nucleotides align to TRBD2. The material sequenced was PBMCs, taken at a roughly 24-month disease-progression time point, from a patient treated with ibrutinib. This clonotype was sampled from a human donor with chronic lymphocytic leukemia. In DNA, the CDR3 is TGTGCCAGCATCCGGACTAGCGGGGAGGGCGGGGAGCTGTTTTTT. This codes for CASIRTSGEGGELFF.